One and the same sample provided the 20 T cell receptor beta chains below, sequenced in a study of OX40 agonist ivuxolimab in advanced cancers. TCRdb's table, derived via immunoSEQ multiplex PCR, lists solely in-frame clones and lacks some. This table holds 20,000 to 25,000 clones, roughly nine tenths found once. This specimen consisted of CD4+ or CD8+ T cells sorted from blood, obtained in a trial of the OX40 agonist ivuxolimab. All receptors derive from an adult with an advanced solid tumor such as melanoma, head and neck, liver or kidney cancer.

This clone is a singleton in its sample. The gene calls are TRBV6-5 and TRBJ2-5; D is perhaps TRBD2 (6 bases). The assigned J gene may be wrong: the sequence end matches TRBJ2-7 better. Germline V gives CDR1 MNHEY, CDR2 SVGAGI. The CDR3 extends over 15 amino acids. CDR3 sequence reads: CASSYSFGRPYEQYF. As DNA, the CDR3 is TGTGCCAGCAGTTACTCTTTCGGGAGACCCTACGAGCAGTACTTC.

The chain employs TRBV4-3 and TRBJ2-5, with 11 bases identical to TRBD2. J gave up 4 bases and V 1 base, and 5 bases lay outside the gene matches. The length of the CDR3 is 16 residues. Germline V CDR1 and CDR2: LGHNA, YSLEER. CDR3 bases: TGCGCCAGCAGCCAAGGACTAGCGGGGAGTTCAGAGACCCAGTACTTC. Its protein is CASSQGLAGSSETQYF.

The gene calls are TRBV6-5 and TRBJ2-3; 9 bases align to TRBD2. The length of the CDR3 is 15 residues. Germline V lookup: CDR1 MNHEY, CDR2 SVGAGI. The V and J ends lost 4 bases and 2 bases, in that order; junction bases with no gene match: 4. The CDR3: CASSFSGGNTDTQYF. The DNA for the CDR3 is TGTGCCAGCAGTTTCAGCGGGGGGAACACAGATACGCAGTATTTT.

The chain employs TRBV19 and TRBJ1-2, with D possibly TRBD1 on 6 matching bases. The CDR3 has 14 residues. Germline-derived CDR1 and CDR2 are LNHDA and SQIVND (reference sequence). The germline V and J ends were trimmed by 6 bases and 2 bases, with 13 bases remaining between them. The CDR3 nucleotides read TGTGCCAGTAGAACTCAAGGACAGAACTATGGCTACACCTTC. This encodes CASRTQGQNYGYTF.

This sequence joins TRBV18 and TRBJ2-1; D might be TRBD1 or TRBD2, each matching 5 bases. The CDR3 extends over 14 amino acids. The germline V gene has CDR1 KGHSH and CDR2 LQKENI. The germline V and J ends were trimmed by 0 bases and 10 bases, with 13 bases remaining between them. The CDR3 loop reads CASSPPGDGNEQFF. In nucleotides, the CDR3 is TGTGCCAGCTCACCACCGGGGGATGGTAACGAGCAGTTCTTC. The full variable domain, rest sourced from reference TRBV18 and TRBJ2-1, is NAGVMQNPRHLVRRRGQEARLRCSPMKGHSHVYWYRQLPEEGLKFMVYLQKENIIDESGMPKERFSAEFPKEGPSILRIQQVVRGDSAAYFCASSPPGDGNEQFFGPGTRLTVL.

The chain has TRBV2 and TRBJ2-1; D perhaps matches TRBD2 (5 bases). Germline CDR1 SNHLY, CDR2 FYNNEI. V lost 1 base to trimming and J lost 4 bases, with 8 bases between them. The CDR3 is 14 residues long. CDR3 DNA: TGTGCCAGCAGTGAAGAAGGAGGATACAATGAGCAGTTCTTC. It yields the protein CASSEEGGYNEQFF.

This chain joins TRBV4-1 and TRBJ2-5, with 9 bases aligning to TRBD1. Matching the DNA end better, TRBJ2-7 makes the J call doubtful. CDR1 is MGHRA and CDR2 is YSYEKL in the germline V gene. The CDR3 sequence is 15 residues long. For the CDR3, the DNA is TGCGCCAGCAGCCAAGAGGGGGACAGGGCCTACGAGCAGTACTTC. The encoded protein is CASSQEGDRAYEQYF.

This chain links TRBV5-1 with TRBJ1-3; maybe TRBD1 (6 bases). Trimming left V 6 bases short and J 0 bases short, with 16 bases between. Germline CDR1 is SGHRS and CDR2 is YFSETQ. This CDR3 is built from 16 residues. CDR3 loop: CASTIGGRHSGNTIYF. CDR3 coding DNA: TGCGCCAGCACCATTGGGGGCAGGCACTCTGGAAACACCATATATTTT.

V gene TRBV6-5 combines with J gene TRBJ2-5, with TRBD1 as a possible D gene (5 bases). Looked up from germline, CDR1 is MNHEY and CDR2 is SVGAGI. This CDR3 has 12 amino acids. V lost 6 bases and J lost 4, with 9 bases in between. CDR3 in DNA: TGTGCCAGCAGGTCAAGGGGAGAGACCCAGTACTTC. It specifies CASRSRGETQYF.

The rearrangement uses TRBV29-1 and TRBJ2-7, with D possibly being TRBD2 (5 bases). The CDR3 spans 12 residues. Trimming left V 7 bases short and J 7 bases short, with 17 bases between. The germline V gene has CDR1 SQVTM and CDR2 ANQGSEA. For the CDR3, the DNA is TGCAGCGCAGCCAAGGAGACGGGAGAGCAGTACTTC. Amino acids: CSAAKETGEQYF.

The chain couples TRBV19 to TRBJ2-2; 8 bases match TRBD1. This CDR3 is 14 amino acids long. J lost 7 bases, V lost 6 bases, and 7 bases had no gene match. Germline V gene data show CDR1 as LNHDA and CDR2 as SQIVND (reference sequence). The CDR3, as DNA: TGTGCCAGTAGCGTGACAGGGGACGGCGGGGAGCTGTTTTTT. Its translation: CASSVTGDGGELFF.

The rearrangement joins TRBV30 to TRBJ1-1, with D maybe TRBD1 (5 bases). The CDR3 length is 14 residues. Deletions cut 0 bases from V and 1 base from J, with 9 bases between. Germline-derived CDR1 and CDR2 are GTSNPN and SVGIG (reference sequence). The CDR3 is CAWSVHDRNTEAFF. The CDR3 region has the DNA TGTGCCTGGAGTGTACACGACAGGAACACTGAAGCTTTCTTT.

For the CDR3, the DNA is TGTGCCACCAGCAATTTTGGAACTAACTATGGCTACACCTTC. Translated, it gives CATSNFGTNYGYTF. The J gene is TRBJ1-2, the V gene TRBV15; no firm D call. This CDR3 is 14 amino acids long. Germline-derived CDR1 and CDR2 are LNHNV and YYDKDF (reference sequence). V was pared by 4 bases and J by 0 bases, with 9 bases between.

The V call is TRBV2, the J call TRBJ1-2; 11 positions match TRBD1. Germline assignment: CDR1 SNHLY and CDR2 FYNNEI. The CDR3 sequence is 15 residues long. Trimming took 6 bases from V and 1 from J; bases not matched to a gene: 4. DNA for the CDR3: TGTGCCAGCAGGGGACAGGGGGGGATTAACTATGGCTACACCTTC. Residues: CASRGQGGINYGYTF.

The rearrangement uses TRBV29-1 and TRBJ2-3; the match to TRBD2 covers 12 bases. Germline CDR1 SQVTM, CDR2 ANQGSEA. The CDR3 is 17 residues long. V dropped 3 bases and J dropped 2; count of bases not matched to a gene: 9. The CDR3 DNA sequence: TGCAGCGTTGAGCCCAAACTAGCGGGGGGTATCACAGATACGCAGTATTTT. It yields the protein CSVEPKLAGGITDTQYF.

In DNA form, the CDR3 reads TGTGCCAGTAGTATGGGACGGACTAGCTCCTACGAGCAGTACTTC. It yields the protein CASSMGRTSSYEQYF. The chain recombines TRBV19 with TRBJ2-7; 7 bases fit TRBD2. The V and J ends lost 3 bases and 0 bases, in that order; junction bases with no gene match: 5. The CDR3 runs 15 residues. The germline gives CDR1 LNHDA, CDR2 SQIVND (reference sequence).

This sequence joins TRBV5-5 and TRBJ1-2; no clear D. The germline V gene has CDR1 SGHKS and CDR2 YYEKEE (reference sequence). Trimming took off 0 bases at V and 3 bases at J, with 12 bases between the two ends. This CDR3 contains 15 residues. CDR3: CASSLVGGQDYGYTF. Written as DNA, the CDR3 is TGTGCCAGCAGCTTGGTTGGAGGGCAAGACTATGGCTACACCTTC.

The V gene is TRBV5-5, the J gene TRBJ2-3; 12 nucleotides agree with TRBD2. Per germline, CDR1 SGHKS and CDR2 YYEKEE (reference sequence). The CDR3 length is 16 residues. J lost 1 base, V lost 0 bases, and 0 bases had no gene match. The chain's CDR3 is CASSLGLAGGTDTQYF. In DNA form, the CDR3 reads TGTGCCAGCAGCTTGGGACTAGCGGGAGGCACAGATACGCAGTATTTT.

As to this clone: Other DNA sequences within the sample encode an identical CDR3. The rearrangement uses TRBV18 and TRBJ2-1; the D gene is possibly TRBD1 (6 bases). Trimming cost V 2 bases and J 1 base, with 9 bases left between them. This CDR3 has 15 residues. Germline CDR1 and CDR2: KGHSH and LQKENI. The CDR3 DNA reads as TGTGCCAGCTCACCAAGCAGGGGATCCTACAATGAGCAGTTCTTC. Translated: CASSPSRGSYNEQFF.

This chain links TRBV7-2 with TRBJ2-2; D remains unclear. The ends were cut back, 6 bases at V and 8 bases at J, with 13 bases in the middle. The CDR3 has 13 amino acids. Germline values: CDR1 SGHTA, CDR2 FQGNSA. The CDR3 loop reads CASRHRPRGELFF. The CDR3 nucleotides are TGTGCCAGCAGACACCGGCCCCGGGGGGAGCTGTTTTTT.